The 21 T cell receptor beta chains given below trace back to one sample, sequenced in a study of shared clonotypes between healthy human individuals. Generated by immunoSEQ multiplex PCR, the TCRdb table keeps only in-frame clones and is missing some. The sample has around 510,000 clones, about 96% seen once. Sequenced: naive CD4+ T cells sorted from blood. Indicated subset: CD45RA+ positively selected. These receptors all come from a woman in her 30s in good health.

This chain joins TRBV19 and TRBJ2-5; no clear D. Germline V gives CDR1 LNHDA, CDR2 SQIVND (reference sequence). This CDR3 is built from 14 residues. With 3 bases removed from V and 4 bases from J, the gap between germline ends came to 12 bases. The CDR3 is CASSMVSRTETQYF. For the CDR3, the DNA is TGTGCCAGTAGTATGGTTAGCCGGACAGAGACCCAGTACTTC.

V usage is TRBV5-5 and J usage is TRBJ2-7; tentative D call: TRBD2 (5 bases). This CDR3 spans 12 amino acids. Trimming removed 2 bases from V and 4 bases from J, with 7 bases in between. Looked up from germline, CDR1 is SGHKS and CDR2 is YYEKEE (reference sequence). The CDR3 is CASSFRRYEQYF. DNA of the CDR3: TGTGCCAGCAGCTTTAGGAGGTACGAGCAGTACTTC.

V usage is TRBV25-1 and J usage is TRBJ2-7; the match to TRBD2 covers 10 bases. Germline values: CDR1 MGHDK, CDR2 SYGVNS. The CDR3 runs 18 residues. V lost 8 bases to trimming and J lost 0 bases; unmatched junction nucleotides: 16. The CDR3, as DNA: TGTGCCAGCGGATCCCGGGCTAGCGGGAGCCCCCTCTCCTACGAGCAGTACTTC. This gives the protein CASGSRASGSPLSYEQYF.

The V call is TRBV6-1, the J call TRBJ2-2, with TRBD2 as a possible D gene (7 bases). Germline assignment: CDR1 MNHNS and CDR2 SASEGT. Between the trimmed V and J ends, which lost 7 bases and 7 bases, there was a span of 16 bases. CDR3 length: 14 residues. CDR3 protein: CASIQGGGGGELFF. The CDR3 coding sequence is TGTGCCAGCATTCAGGGAGGGGGTGGCGGGGAGCTGTTTTTT.

V gene TRBV5-1 combines with J gene TRBJ1-2, with 7 bases matching TRBD1. CDR1 and CDR2 from the germline V gene are SGHRS and YFSETQ. The CDR3 contains 15 residues. J was trimmed by 3 bases and V by 0 bases; bases with no gene match: 5. The CDR3 region has the DNA TGCGCCAGCAGCTTGGGGACAGGCCGAGACTATGGCTACACCTTC. Its protein product is CASSLGTGRDYGYTF.

This chain uses TRBV10-1 with TRBJ2-2; 9 positions match TRBD1. Trimming cost V 6 bases and J 5 bases; bases outside gene matches: 4. CDR3 length equals 14 residues. The germline gives CDR1 WNHNN, CDR2 SYGVQD (reference sequence). CDR3 in DNA: TGCGCCAGCAGAGGGACAGGGTTGACCGGGGAGCTGTTTTTT. The encoded protein is CASRGTGLTGELFF.

V and J are TRBV11-2 and TRBJ2-7; D call uncertain. The CDR3 length is 13 residues. CDR1 is SGHAT and CDR2 is FQNNGV in the germline V gene. The germline V and J ends were trimmed by 4 bases and 5 bases, with 12 bases remaining between them. The chain's CDR3 is CASSSLSINEQYF. CDR3 sequence (DNA): TGTGCCAGCAGCTCCCTCAGCATCAACGAGCAGTACTTC.

The chain couples TRBV4-1 to TRBJ2-7; possibly TRBD2 for D (6 bases). The CDR3 contains 17 residues. V lost 0 bases and J 5 bases, leaving 20 bases between the germline ends. Per the germline V gene, CDR1 is MGHRA and CDR2 is YSYEKL. CDR3 in DNA: TGCGCCAGCAGCCAAGATCGGGGCGGGGCCCCAAACCACGAGCAGTACTTC. This gives the protein CASSQDRGGAPNHEQYF.

The chain joins TRBV15 to TRBJ2-5; TRBD2 might be the D (5 bases). The germline V gene encodes CDR1 LNHNV and CDR2 YYDKDF (reference sequence). The CDR3 covers 17 residues. V lost 1 base and J 4 bases, leaving 19 bases between the germline ends. CDR3 protein: CATSRVLIRTGGETQYF. The DNA of the CDR3 is TGTGCCACCAGCAGAGTGCTAATTCGGACCGGAGGAGAGACCCAGTACTTC.

Points on this clone: At one end the junction does not follow the germline gene, possibly because of a read error. The chain joins TRBV7-8 to TRBJ2-7; 9 bases map to TRBD2. This CDR3 is built from 14 residues. Germline V CDR1 and CDR2: SGHVS, FQNEAQ. DNA for the CDR3: TGTGCCAGCAACTTAAACGGCCTAGCGGGGGAGCAGTACTTC. Amino acids: CASNLNGLAGEQYF.

The chain has TRBV28 and TRBJ2-1; the D is unclear. V lost 4 bases and J lost 12, with 10 bases in between. The CDR3 consists of 11 residues. Looked up from germline, CDR1 is MDHEN and CDR2 is SYDVKM. CDR3 region: CASSSVTAQFF. The CDR3 coding sequence is TGTGCCAGCAGTTCAGTTACGGCGCAGTTCTTC.

The chain combines TRBV28 with TRBJ1-2, with D hard to call. This CDR3 spans 14 amino acids. Trimming took off 3 bases at V and 5 bases at J, with 13 bases between the two ends. CDR1 and CDR2 (germline): MDHEN, SYDVKM. The CDR3 region has the DNA TGTGCCAGCAGTTTCCGGAGGCTAGGGTATGGCTACACCTTC. Translating gives CASSFRRLGYGYTF.

The CDR3 region is CASSQGAHTEAFF. In DNA, the CDR3 is TGTGCCAGCTCGCAGGGGGCACACACTGAAGCTTTCTTT. The rearrangement joins TRBV18 to TRBJ1-1; 8 bases are shared with TRBD1. The V gene end was trimmed by 6 bases and the J gene end by 3 bases; junction bases not matched to a gene: 3. The length of the CDR3 is 13 residues. Germline CDR1 is KGHSH and CDR2 is LQKENI.

This clone was recorded only once. This rearrangement joins TRBV7-2 to TRBJ2-5, with 7 positions matching TRBD2. The J call is in doubt because the DNA end fits TRBJ2-7 better. CDR1 is SGHTA and CDR2 is FQGNSA in the germline V gene. The CDR3 is made up of 15 amino acids. The CDR3: CASSLAGRGPYEQYF. Here the CDR3 DNA reads TGTGCCAGCAGCTTAGCGGGGAGGGGCCCCTACGAGCAGTACTTC.

CDR3 protein: CASSFSPGQLTGGEQYF. The CDR3 DNA reads TGTGCCAGCAGTTTTTCCCCGGGACAACTGACTGGAGGCGAGCAGTACTTC. The chain recombines TRBV28 with TRBJ2-7; weak D call: TRBD1 (6 bases). Trimming removed 3 bases from V and 6 bases from J, with 24 bases in between. In germline, CDR1 is MDHEN, CDR2 SYDVKM. CDR3 length: 17 amino acids.

This clone showed up just once. CDR3 coding DNA: TGTGCCAGTAGTACACTGCCGTGGCCCGACGGCAACACCATATATTTT. Its protein is CASSTLPWPDGNTIYF. V gene TRBV19 combines with J gene TRBJ1-3; D is ambiguous. Germline CDR1 and CDR2: LNHDA and SQIVND (reference sequence). Trimming shortened V by 4 bases and J by 7 bases, and 20 bases separated the two germline ends. This CDR3 is 16 amino acids long. The whole variable domain, filled in from reference TRBV19 and TRBJ1-3, reads DGGITQSPKYLFRKEGQNVTLSCEQNLNHDAMYWYRQDPGQGLRLIYYSQIVNDFQKGDIAEGYSVSREKKESFPLTVTSAQKNPTAFYLCASSTLPWPDGNTIYFGEGSWLTVV.

The rearrangement links TRBV6-4 to TRBJ2-1; 10 positions match TRBD2. Germline-derived CDR1 and CDR2 are MRHNA and SNTAGT. V lost 3 bases and J lost 2; bases outside the gene matches: 4. This CDR3 region has 16 residues. The CDR3 reads CASSESSGSPYNEQFF. The CDR3 DNA follows: TGTGCCAGCAGTGAGTCTAGCGGGAGCCCCTACAATGAGCAGTTCTTC.

This clone was counted once. The chain carries TRBV5-1 and TRBJ1-1, with unresolved D. This CDR3 is built from 13 residues. In germline, CDR1 is SGHRS, CDR2 YFSETQ. Trimming pared 2 bases from V and 3 bases from J, leaving 8 bases between. CDR3 sequence reads: CASSFGTDTEAFF. For the CDR3, the DNA is TGCGCCAGCAGCTTCGGTACGGACACTGAAGCTTTCTTT.

The chain combines TRBV6-5 with TRBJ2-1, with D perhaps matching TRBD1 (5 bases). The V gene lost 4 bases and the J gene lost 7 bases, with 8 bases spanning the gap. CDR3 length equals 12 residues. Germline loops: CDR1 MNHEY, CDR2 SVGAGI. CDR3 in amino acids: CASSSDTNEQFF. The DNA of the CDR3 is TGTGCCAGCAGTTCGGACACGAATGAGCAGTTCTTC.

The rearrangement links TRBV19 to TRBJ2-2; 13 bases match TRBD2. Germline CDR1 is LNHDA and CDR2 is SQIVND (reference sequence). This CDR3 comprises 16 residues. Trimming cost V 4 bases and J 7 bases; bases outside gene matches: 6. The CDR3 loop reads CASSRGLAGAVGELFF. In DNA, the CDR3 is TGTGCCAGTAGTAGAGGACTAGCGGGAGCGGTCGGGGAGCTGTTTTTT.

With regard to this clone: This sample includes further DNA sequences coding for the same CDR3. The V gene is TRBV5-1, the J gene TRBJ2-5; 11 bases are a match to TRBD2. The trim removed 3 bases at V and 1 base at J, leaving 2 bases unmatched. Germline assignment: CDR1 SGHRS and CDR2 YFSETQ. There are 15 residues in the CDR3. This CDR3 is CASSSGTSGQETQYF. The CDR3 nucleotides read TGCGCCAGCAGCTCCGGGACTAGCGGCCAAGAGACCCAGTACTTC.